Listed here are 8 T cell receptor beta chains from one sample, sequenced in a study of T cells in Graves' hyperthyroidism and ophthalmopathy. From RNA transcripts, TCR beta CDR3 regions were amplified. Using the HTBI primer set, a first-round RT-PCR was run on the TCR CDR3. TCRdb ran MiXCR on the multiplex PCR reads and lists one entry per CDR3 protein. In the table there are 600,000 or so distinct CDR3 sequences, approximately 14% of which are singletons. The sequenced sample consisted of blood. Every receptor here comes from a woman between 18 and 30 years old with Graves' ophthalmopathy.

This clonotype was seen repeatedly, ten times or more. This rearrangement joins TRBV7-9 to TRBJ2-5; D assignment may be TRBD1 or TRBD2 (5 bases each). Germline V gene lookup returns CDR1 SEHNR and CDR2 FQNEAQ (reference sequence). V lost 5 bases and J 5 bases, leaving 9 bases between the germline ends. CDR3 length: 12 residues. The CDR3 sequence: CASSIEGETQYF. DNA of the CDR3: TGTGCCAGCAGCATCGAGGGGGAGACCCAGTACTTC.

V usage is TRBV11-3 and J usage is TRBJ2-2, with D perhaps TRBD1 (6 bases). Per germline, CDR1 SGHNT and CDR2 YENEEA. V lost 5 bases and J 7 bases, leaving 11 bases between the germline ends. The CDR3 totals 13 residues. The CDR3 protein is CASSLHRDGELFF. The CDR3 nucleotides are TGTGCCAGCAGCCTGCACAGGGACGGGGAGCTGTTTTTT.

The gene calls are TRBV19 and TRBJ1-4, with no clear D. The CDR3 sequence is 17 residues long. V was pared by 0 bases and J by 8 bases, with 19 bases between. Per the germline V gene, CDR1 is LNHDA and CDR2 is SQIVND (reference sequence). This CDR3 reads CASSIDPTVTNGEKLFF. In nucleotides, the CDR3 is TGTGCCAGTAGTATAGATCCGACCGTAACCAACGGGGAAAAACTGTTTTTT.

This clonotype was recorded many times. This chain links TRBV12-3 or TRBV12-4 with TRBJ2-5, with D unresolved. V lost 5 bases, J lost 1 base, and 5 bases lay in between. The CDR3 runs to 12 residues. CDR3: CASSPSQETQYF. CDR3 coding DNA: TGTGCCAGCAGTCCGAGCCAAGAGACCCAGTACTTC.

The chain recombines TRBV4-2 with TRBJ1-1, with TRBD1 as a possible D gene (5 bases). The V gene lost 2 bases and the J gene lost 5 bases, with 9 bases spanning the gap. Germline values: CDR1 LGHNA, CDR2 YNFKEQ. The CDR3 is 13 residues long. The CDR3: CASSQSGVTEAFF. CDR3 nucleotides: TGTGCCAGCAGCCAATCGGGGGTGACTGAAGCTTTCTTT.

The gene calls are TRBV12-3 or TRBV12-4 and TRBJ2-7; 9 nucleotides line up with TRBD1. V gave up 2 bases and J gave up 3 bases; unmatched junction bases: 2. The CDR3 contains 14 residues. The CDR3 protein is CASSLRTGDYEQYF. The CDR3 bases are TGTGCCAGCAGTTTACGGACAGGGGACTACGAGCAGTACTTC.

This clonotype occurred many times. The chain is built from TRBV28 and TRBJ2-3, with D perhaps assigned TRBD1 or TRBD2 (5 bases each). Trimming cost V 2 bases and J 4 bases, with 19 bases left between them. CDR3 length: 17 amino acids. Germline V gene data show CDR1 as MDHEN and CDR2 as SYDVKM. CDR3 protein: CASSLVRAGRRSDTQYF. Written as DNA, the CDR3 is TGTGCCAGCAGTTTAGTTCGGGCAGGGCGGAGGTCAGATACGCAGTATTTT.

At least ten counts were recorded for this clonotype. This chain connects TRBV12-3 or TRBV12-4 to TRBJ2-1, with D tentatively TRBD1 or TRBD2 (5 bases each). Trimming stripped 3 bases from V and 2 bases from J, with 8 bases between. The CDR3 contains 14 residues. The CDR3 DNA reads TGTGCCAGCAGTTTTGAGGGACCCTACAATGAGCAGTTCTTC. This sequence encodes CASSFEGPYNEQFF.